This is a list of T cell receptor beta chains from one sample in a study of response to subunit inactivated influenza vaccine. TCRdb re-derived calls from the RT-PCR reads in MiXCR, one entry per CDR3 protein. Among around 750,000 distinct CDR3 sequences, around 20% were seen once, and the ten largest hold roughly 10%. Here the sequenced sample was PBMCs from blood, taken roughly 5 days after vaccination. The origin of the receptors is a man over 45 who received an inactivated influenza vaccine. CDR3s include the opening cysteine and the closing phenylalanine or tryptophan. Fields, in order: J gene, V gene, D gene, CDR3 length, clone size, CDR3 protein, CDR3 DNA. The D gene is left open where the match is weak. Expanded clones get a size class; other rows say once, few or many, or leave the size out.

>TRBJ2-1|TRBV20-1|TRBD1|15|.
CSARVAQGVHNEQFF
TGCAGTGCTAGAGTCGCGCAGGGGGTTCACAATGAGCAGTTCTTC
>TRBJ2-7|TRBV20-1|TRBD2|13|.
CSARGEGNYEQYF
TGCAGTGCTAGAGGGGAGGGGAACTACGAGCAGTACTTC
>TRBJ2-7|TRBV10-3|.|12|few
CAISDSQDEQYF
TGTGCCATCAGTGACAGTCAAGACGAGCAGTACTTC
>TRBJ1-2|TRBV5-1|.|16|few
CASSLSGARSPYGYTF
TGCGCCAGCAGTCTGTCGGGGGCTCGCTCGCCTTATGGCTACACCTTC
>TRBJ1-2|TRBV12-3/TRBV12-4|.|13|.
CASSSKAQAGYTF
TGTGCCAGCAGTTCCAAGGCCCAGGCTGGCTACACCTTC
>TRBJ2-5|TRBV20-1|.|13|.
CSARVWPQETQYF
TGCAGTGCTAGAGTCTGGCCACAAGAGACCCAGTACTTC
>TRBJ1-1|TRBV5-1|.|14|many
CASVSRANPTEAFF
TGCGCCAGCGTTTCCAGGGCAAACCCCACTGAAGCTTTCTTT
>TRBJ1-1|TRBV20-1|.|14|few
CSAITQETNTEAFF
TGCAGTGCTATCACACAGGAAACGAACACTGAAGCTTTCTTT
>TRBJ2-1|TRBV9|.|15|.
CASSETGLQSNEQFF
TGTGCCAGCAGCGAAACGGGACTTCAGTCTAATGAGCAGTTCTTC
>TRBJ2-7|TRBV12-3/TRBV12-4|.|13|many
CASSFYGNYEQYF
TGTGCCAGCAGTTTCTACGGTAACTACGAGCAGTACTTC